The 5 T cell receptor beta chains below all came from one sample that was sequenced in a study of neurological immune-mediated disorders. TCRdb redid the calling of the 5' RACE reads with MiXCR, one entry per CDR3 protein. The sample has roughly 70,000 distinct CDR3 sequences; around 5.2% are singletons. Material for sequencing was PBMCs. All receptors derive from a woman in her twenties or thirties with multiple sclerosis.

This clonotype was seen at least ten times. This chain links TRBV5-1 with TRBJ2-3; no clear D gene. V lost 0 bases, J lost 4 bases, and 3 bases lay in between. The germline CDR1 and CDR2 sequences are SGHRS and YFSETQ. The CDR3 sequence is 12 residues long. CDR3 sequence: CASSLGSDTQYF. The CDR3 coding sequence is TGCGCCAGCAGCTTGGGTTCAGATACGCAGTATTTT.

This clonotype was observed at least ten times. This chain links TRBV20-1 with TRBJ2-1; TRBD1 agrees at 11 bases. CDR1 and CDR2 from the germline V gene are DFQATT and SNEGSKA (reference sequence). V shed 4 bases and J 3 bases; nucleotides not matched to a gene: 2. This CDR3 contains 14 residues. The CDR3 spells CSAIGTGGYNEQFF. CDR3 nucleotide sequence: TGCAGTGCTATCGGGACAGGGGGCTACAATGAGCAGTTCTTC.

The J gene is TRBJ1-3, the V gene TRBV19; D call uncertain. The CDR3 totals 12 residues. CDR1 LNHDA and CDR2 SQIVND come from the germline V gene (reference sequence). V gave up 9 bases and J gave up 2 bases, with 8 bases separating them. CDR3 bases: TGTGCCAGCCAGCGACCTGGAAACACCATATATTTT. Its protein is CASQRPGNTIYF.

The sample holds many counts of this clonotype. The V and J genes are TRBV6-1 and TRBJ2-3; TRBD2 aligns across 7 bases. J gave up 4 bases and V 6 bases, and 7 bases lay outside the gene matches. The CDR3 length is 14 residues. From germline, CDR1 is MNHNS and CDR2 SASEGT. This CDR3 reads CASSLTSDSDTQYF. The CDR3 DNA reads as TGTGCCAGCAGCCTTACTAGCGACTCAGATACGCAGTATTTT.

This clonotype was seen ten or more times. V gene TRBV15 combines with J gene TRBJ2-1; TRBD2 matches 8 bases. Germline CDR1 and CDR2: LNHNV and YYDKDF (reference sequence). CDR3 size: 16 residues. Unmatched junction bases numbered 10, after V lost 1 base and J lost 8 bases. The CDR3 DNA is TGTGCCACCAGCAGAGTGATGGGGACTAGTCGCTATGAGCAGTTCTTC. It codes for CATSRVMGTSRYEQFF. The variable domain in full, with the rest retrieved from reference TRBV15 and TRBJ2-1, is DAMVIQNPRYQVTQFGKPVTLSCSQTLNHNVMYWYQQKSSQAPKLLFHYYDKDFNNEADTPDNFQSRRPNTSFCFLDIRSPGLGDTAMYLCATSRVMGTSRYEQFFGPGTRLTVL.